Shown below are 31 T cell receptor beta chains from a single sample sequenced in a study of blood T cell repertoires in COVID-19. Data came from immunoSEQ multiplex PCR; TCRdb stores just in-frame clones and leaves some out. This table has approximately 76,000 clones, 86% appearing once. Sequences were obtained from peripheral blood. These receptor sequences come from a woman aged 55-69 years with acute or convalescent COVID-19.

The chain links TRBV3-1 (or the pseudogene TRBV3-2) to TRBJ2-2, with 12 bases identical to TRBD1. Germline-derived CDR1 and CDR2 are LGHDT and YNNKEL (reference sequence). This CDR3 has 16 residues. Trimming cost V 4 bases and J 4 bases; bases outside gene matches: 4. CDR3 loop: CASSLGTGGGTGELFF. CDR3 bases: TGTGCCAGCAGCCTCGGGACAGGGGGCGGCACCGGGGAGCTGTTTTTT.

The chain recombines TRBV27 with TRBJ2-2; D uncertain. This CDR3 contains 13 residues. Germline V gives CDR1 MNHEY, CDR2 SMNVEV (reference sequence). Trimming took 5 bases from V and 0 from J, leaving 4 bases between them. This CDR3 reads CASSPTNTGELFF. The CDR3, as DNA: TGTGCCAGCAGTCCAACGAACACCGGGGAGCTGTTTTTT.

The chain recombines TRBV6-2 or TRBV6-3 with TRBJ1-1; weak D call: TRBD1 (5 bases). CDR1 and CDR2 (germline): MNHEY, SVGEGT. The CDR3 extends over 15 amino acids. V dropped 4 bases and J dropped 5 bases, with 17 bases sitting between them. The DNA of the CDR3 is TGTGCCAGCAGTTTCCAGGGACGGGGGAGGACTGAAGCTTTCTTT. Protein sequence: CASSFQGRGRTEAFF.

This sequence joins TRBV9 and TRBJ2-5; TRBD2 matches 14 bases. CDR3 size: 18 residues. Germline V lookup: CDR1 SGDLS, CDR2 YYNGEE. V was clipped by 0 bases and J by 1 base; unmatched bases: 5. CDR3 residues: CASSVGGTSGGFQETQYF. DNA of the CDR3: TGTGCCAGCAGCGTAGGAGGGACTAGCGGGGGATTCCAAGAGACCCAGTACTTC.

The rearrangement links TRBV12-3 or TRBV12-4 to TRBJ2-1, with TRBD2 matching over 8 bases. The CDR3 totals 13 residues. The ends lost 3 bases at V and 6 bases at J; junction bases unmatched: 1. In nucleotides, the CDR3 is TGTGCCAGCAGTTTCGGGACTAGCAATGAGCAGTTCTTC. This translates into CASSFGTSNEQFF.

The chain employs TRBV5-1 and TRBJ2-7; 7 bases are a match to TRBD1. CDR3 length: 14 residues. CDR1 is SGHRS and CDR2 is YFSETQ in the germline V gene. Unmatched junction bases numbered 15, after V lost 4 bases and J lost 11 bases. Here the CDR3 reads CASSPGQASDRKYF. The DNA for the CDR3 is TGCGCCAGCAGCCCCGGACAGGCCAGTGATAGGAAGTACTTC.

This sequence joins TRBV5-1 and TRBJ1-1, with 7 positions matching TRBD1. CDR1 and CDR2 from the germline V gene are SGHRS and YFSETQ. V shed 1 base and J 0 bases; nucleotides not matched to a gene: 3. The CDR3 loop spans 15 amino acids. CDR3: CASSLRQGLNTEAFF. Here the CDR3 DNA reads TGCGCCAGCAGCTTGAGACAGGGACTGAACACTGAAGCTTTCTTT.

This clone has only one observation. The V and J genes are TRBV7-2 and TRBJ2-2; 8 positions agree with TRBD1. Germline V gene data show CDR1 as SGHTA and CDR2 as FQGNSA. V shed 4 bases, J shed 4 bases, and the junction held 2 bases outside the gene matches. The CDR3 is made up of 14 amino acids. DNA for the CDR3: TGTGCCAGCAGCTGGACAGGGACCACCGGGGAGCTGTTTTTT. It codes for CASSWTGTTGELFF.

The chain joins TRBV30 to TRBJ1-5; 10 nucleotides match TRBD1. Germline lookup yields CDR1 GTSNPN and CDR2 SVGIG (reference sequence). J lost 4 bases, V lost 5 bases, and 5 bases had no gene match. The CDR3 contains 14 residues. This chain's CDR3 is CAWAMGQGNQPQHF. CDR3 coding DNA: TGTGCCTGGGCAATGGGACAGGGGAATCAGCCCCAGCATTTT.

The chain combines TRBV19 with TRBJ1-5; D perhaps matches TRBD1 (6 bases). V dropped 4 bases and J dropped 7 bases, with 8 bases sitting between them. The germline CDR1 and CDR2 sequences are LNHDA and SQIVND (reference sequence). The CDR3 extends over 12 amino acids. The CDR3 nucleotides are TGTGCCAGTAGTAGGACAGCCCAGCCCCAGCATTTT. Translation gives CASSRTAQPQHF.

This chain links TRBV7-8 with TRBJ1-2; perhaps TRBD1 as D (5 bases). This CDR3 region has 13 residues. In germline, CDR1 is SGHVS, CDR2 FQNEAQ. Trimming removed 2 bases at V and 8 bases at J, with 12 bases between. CDR3 amino acids: CASSLQGGGGYTF. CDR3 DNA: TGTGCCAGCAGCTTACAGGGTGGGGGGGGCTACACCTTC.

This rearrangement joins TRBV5-1 to TRBJ1-1, with D maybe TRBD1 (5 bases). CDR3 size: 13 residues. CDR1 and CDR2 from the germline V gene are SGHRS and YFSETQ. The V and J ends lost 4 bases and 3 bases respectively, with 10 bases between them. This chain's CDR3 is CASSGWGDTEAFF. The CDR3 nucleotides read TGCGCCAGCAGCGGCTGGGGGGACACTGAAGCTTTCTTT.

This clone appeared a single time. CDR3 protein: CASSEIPGTGLIETQYF. The CDR3 DNA sequence: TGTGCCAGCAGTGAAATCCCCGGGACAGGGCTGATAGAGACCCAGTACTTC. The gene calls are TRBV6-1 and TRBJ2-5; 9 nucleotides line up with TRBD1. This CDR3 contains 17 residues. CDR1 and CDR2 from the germline V gene are MNHNS and SASEGT. Trimming at V came to 2 bases and at J to 4 bases, leaving 11 bases not matched to a gene.

In its sample, this clone was seen a few times. The chain uses TRBV19 and TRBJ2-2; 10 nucleotides agree with TRBD2. The CDR3 has 16 residues. The trim removed 2 bases at V and 5 bases at J, leaving 5 bases unmatched. Germline V gives CDR1 LNHDA, CDR2 SQIVND (reference sequence). CDR3 loop: CASSIRASGGTGELFF. The CDR3 DNA is TGTGCCAGTAGTATAAGGGCTAGCGGGGGAACCGGGGAGCTGTTTTTT.

The gene calls are TRBV11-2 and TRBJ2-2; a weak D match, TRBD1 (6 bases). Between the trimmed V and J ends, which lost 7 bases and 0 bases, there was a span of 12 bases. Germline V gene data show CDR1 as SGHAT and CDR2 as FQNNGV. This CDR3 contains 15 residues. In DNA form, the CDR3 reads TGTGCCAGCACCCCAGGGGCCGCGAACACCGGGGAGCTGTTTTTT. Encoded protein: CASTPGAANTGELFF. The full variable domain, with the rest looked up from reference TRBV11-2 and TRBJ2-2, is EAGVAQSPRYKIIEKRQSVAFWCNPISGHATLYWYQQILGQGPKLLIQFQNNGVVDDSQLPKDRFSAERLKGVDSTLKIQPAKLEDSAVYLCASTPGAANTGELFFGEGSRLTVL.

This sequence joins TRBV19 and TRBJ1-4, with D possibly matching TRBD1 (6 bases). Trimming pared 5 bases from V and 0 bases from J, leaving 16 bases between. Germline CDR1 and CDR2: LNHDA and SQIVND (reference sequence). This CDR3 comprises 17 residues. The CDR3 DNA follows: TGTGCCAGTAGTGGGACGGGGGGGGCTGCAACTAATGAAAAACTGTTTTTT. Its protein is CASSGTGGAATNEKLFF. The full variable domain, completed using reference TRBV19 and TRBJ1-4, is DGGITQSPKYLFRKEGQNVTLSCEQNLNHDAMYWYRQDPGQGLRLIYYSQIVNDFQKGDIAEGYSVSREKKESFPLTVTSAQKNPTAFYLCASSGTGGAATNEKLFFGSGTQLSVL.

The chain is built from TRBV9 and TRBJ2-2; tentative D call: TRBD2 (6 bases). There are 15 residues in the CDR3. Trimming shortened V by 4 bases and J by 1 base, and 11 bases separated the two germline ends. The germline CDR1 and CDR2 sequences are SGDLS and YYNGEE. Written as DNA, the CDR3 is TGTGCCAGCAGCTCCCCAGCGGGGAACACCGGGGAGCTGTTTTTT. Amino acid sequence: CASSSPAGNTGELFF.

This clone was found once. This rearrangement joins TRBV5-1 to TRBJ2-3, with TRBD1 matching over 7 bases. The V gene's germline CDR1 is SGHRS and CDR2 YFSETQ. This CDR3 region has 14 residues. V shed 0 bases and J 6 bases; nucleotides not matched to a gene: 4. As DNA, the CDR3 is TGCGCCAGCAGCTTGGGACAGGGCGGGGATACGCAGTATTTT. Residues: CASSLGQGGDTQYF. Complete variable domain (other parts from reference TRBV5-1 and TRBJ2-3): KAGVTQTPRYLIKTRGQQVTLSCSPISGHRSVSWYQQTPGQGLQFLFEYFSETQRNKGNFPGRFSGRQFSNSRSEMNVSTLELGDSALYLCASSLGQGGDTQYFGPGTRLTVL.

About this clone itself: The same CDR3 also results from other DNA sequences found in this sample. The chain employs TRBV3-1 (or the pseudogene TRBV3-2) and TRBJ2-3; tentatively, D is TRBD2 (5 bases). The CDR3 is 14 amino acids. Germline assignment: CDR1 LGHDT and CDR2 YNNKEL (reference sequence). Between the trimmed V and J ends, which lost 4 bases and 0 bases, there was a span of 8 bases. As DNA, the CDR3 is TGTGCCAGCAGCCCCCTAGCAAGCACAGATACGCAGTATTTT. Protein sequence: CASSPLASTDTQYF.

J is TRBJ2-3 and V is TRBV3-1 (or the pseudogene TRBV3-2); TRBD1 matches 8 bases. V lost 4 bases, J lost 2 bases, and 5 bases stayed unmatched. The V gene's germline CDR1 is LGHDT and CDR2 YNNKEL (reference sequence). This CDR3 comprises 15 residues. CDR3 sequence (DNA): TGTGCCAGCAGCCTCCAGGGGGCCTTCACAGATACGCAGTATTTT. Translating gives CASSLQGAFTDTQYF.

CDR3 DNA sequence: TGTGCCAGCAGCGCCGACAGAACAACTAATGAAAAACTGTTTTTT. Residues: CASSADRTTNEKLFF. The V call is TRBV7-6, the J call TRBJ1-4; tentatively, D is TRBD1 (5 bases). CDR3 length equals 15 residues. Germline V lookup: CDR1 SGHVS, CDR2 FNYEAQ. With 5 bases removed from V and 0 bases from J, the gap between germline ends came to 10 bases. The full variable domain, completed using reference TRBV7-6 and TRBJ1-4, is GAGVSQSPRYKVTKRGQDVALRCDPISGHVSLYWYRQALGQGPEFLTYFNYEAQQDKSGLPNDRFSAERPEGSISTLTIQRTEQRDSAMYRCASSADRTTNEKLFFGSGTQLSVL.

This chain links TRBV2 with TRBJ2-5, with a possible D match to TRBD1 (6 bases). V lost 3 bases to trimming and J lost 1 base, with 24 bases between them. CDR3 length: 19 residues. CDR1 and CDR2 from the germline V gene are SNHLY and FYNNEI. CDR3 DNA: TGTGCCAGCAGTGATAACAGGGCAACCTCCCATCGTTTCCAAGAGACCCAGTACTTC. This translates into CASSDNRATSHRFQETQYF.

Details on this clone: The junction shows a germline mismatch at one end, possibly a read error. V usage is TRBV3-1 (or the pseudogene TRBV3-2) and J usage is TRBJ2-5, with D tentatively TRBD1 (5 bases). This CDR3 comprises 15 residues. Per germline, CDR1 LGHDT and CDR2 YNNKEL (reference sequence). The CDR3 coding sequence is TGTGCCAGCAGCCGGAAGGGGTCGGGTGGAGAGGCCCAGTACTTC. Translated, it gives CASSRKGSGGEAQYF.

The CDR3 region is CASSLPPRDTQYF. CDR3 DNA sequence: TGTGCCAGCAGCCTCCCCCCGCGAGATACGCAGTATTTT. This rearrangement joins TRBV5-4 to TRBJ2-3; D is unresolved. Trimming took off 4 bases at V and 5 bases at J, with 11 bases between the two ends. From germline, CDR1 is SGHNT and CDR2 YYREEE (reference sequence). The CDR3 length is 13 residues.

This clone was seen only once. The rearrangement joins TRBV11-2 to TRBJ2-7; 9 nucleotides line up with TRBD1. Per the germline V gene, CDR1 is SGHAT and CDR2 is FQNNGV. CDR3 length: 16 amino acids. The trim removed 0 bases at V and 3 bases at J, leaving 6 bases unmatched. The DNA of the CDR3 is TGTGCCAGCAGCTTAGAGGGAAACAGGGGGCTCTACGAGCAGTACTTC. Protein product: CASSLEGNRGLYEQYF.

The V and J genes are TRBV6-5 and TRBJ2-5; no reliable D call. CDR3 length: 11 amino acids. Trimming shortened V by 6 bases and J by 3 bases, and 5 bases separated the two germline ends. Germline V gene data show CDR1 as MNHEY and CDR2 as SVGAGI. The CDR3 here is CASSVKETQYF. In nucleotides, the CDR3 is TGTGCCAGCAGCGTTAAAGAGACCCAGTACTTC.

The J gene is TRBJ2-2, the V gene TRBV6-1; 10 nucleotides match TRBD1. Trimming removed 2 bases from V and 5 bases from J; junction bases left unmatched: 5. In germline, CDR1 is MNHNS, CDR2 SASEGT. The CDR3 spans 16 residues. Here the CDR3 reads CASSELGQGKTGELFF. CDR3 DNA sequence: TGTGCCAGCAGTGAACTGGGACAGGGGAAGACCGGGGAGCTGTTTTTT.

This chain connects TRBV7-8 to TRBJ1-1, with 7 bases matching TRBD1. Germline CDR1 and CDR2: SGHVS and FQNEAQ. This CDR3 comprises 15 residues. Unmatched junction bases numbered 4, after V lost 2 bases and J lost 1 base. As DNA, the CDR3 is TGTGCCAGCAGCTTAAGAGAGGGGGCGAACACTGAAGCTTTCTTT. It is translated as CASSLREGANTEAFF.

The chain carries TRBV6-5 and TRBJ2-5; 7 bases align to TRBD2. Looked up from germline, CDR1 is MNHEY and CDR2 is SVGAGI. The CDR3 contains 16 residues. V shed 0 bases and J 1 base; nucleotides not matched to a gene: 5. CDR3 amino acids: CASSYSGGESQETQYF. CDR3 sequence (DNA): TGTGCCAGCAGTTACTCGGGGGGGGAAAGCCAAGAGACCCAGTACTTC.

This sequence joins TRBV4-1 and TRBJ2-7; 7 bases are a match to TRBD1. Unmatched junction bases numbered 10, after V lost 5 bases and J lost 0 bases. The CDR3 extends over 16 amino acids. Germline V CDR1 and CDR2: MGHRA, YSYEKL. In DNA, the CDR3 is TGCGCCAGCAGCAAACCGGGACAGCGGAGCTCCTACGAGCAGTACTTC. This translates into CASSKPGQRSSYEQYF.

The chain combines TRBV10-1 with TRBJ2-2; D uncertain. The length of the CDR3 is 14 residues. Trimming shortened V by 2 bases and J by 4 bases, and 8 bases separated the two germline ends. Looked up from germline, CDR1 is WNHNN and CDR2 is SYGVQD (reference sequence). The DNA for the CDR3 is TGCGCCAGCAGTGAGCACAGCTTCACCGGGGAGCTGTTTTTT. It specifies CASSEHSFTGELFF.